This T cell receptor (beta chain) was obtained from a study of blood T cells in healthy people across ages. Only a few counts were recorded for this clonotype. Primers used in a second PCR of roughly 7 to 12 cycles were a sample-barcoded 5' primer and a J-beta primer mix. MiXCR, applied by TCRdb to the 5' RACE reads, yields one record per CDR3 protein. In the table there are just under 550,000 distinct CDR3 sequences, about 24% of which are singletons. V was clipped by 1 base and J by 7 bases, with 14 bases between them. Per germline, CDR1 LGHNA and CDR2 YSLEER. CDR3 size: 15 residues. These records were also assigned to another study, of T cells of mothers and their children. That study reports: The yield was over 9 million TCR beta CDR3 reads from each mother and a few million from each child.

Sample: blood. The clonotype comes from a boy between 10 and 17 years old in good health. The V gene is TRBV4-3, the J gene TRBJ2-1; either TRBD1 or TRBD2 may supply D (5 bases each). CDR3 in DNA: TGCGCCAGCAGCCAAGGTCCGGGGCCGGGGAATGAGCAGTTCTTC. Its translation: CASSQGPGPGNEQFF.